This T cell receptor beta chain is from a study of shared clonotypes between healthy human individuals. Study in general: Used for every donor were three CD4 naive, three CD4 memory, two CD8 naive and one CD8 memory plate. Study findings and constraints: Naive subsets typically showed greater estimated richness than memory subsets. The sharing of roughly 5% of naive CD4 clonotypes was seen across a few donors.

TCRdb's table, derived via immunoSEQ multiplex PCR, lists solely in-frame clones and lacks some. This table holds some 2,000,000 clones, roughly 96% found once. CD4+ cells were split into CD45RA+ naive and CD45RA-negative memory subsets. CDR3 length: 12 residues. Trimming left V 1 base short and J 4 bases short, with 5 bases between. Germline V lookup: CDR1 SEHNR, CDR2 FQNEAQ (reference sequence). Points on this clone: Its specificity is unknown. Being one base from a much bigger clone, this may be a read error. The same CDR3 also results from other DNA sequences found in this sample.

The clonotype comes from a man aged 18-30 years in good health. The chain has TRBV7-9 and TRBJ2-7; D not certain. The material sequenced was naive CD4+ T cells sorted from blood. This sample's subset: CD45RA+ positively selected. This CDR3 reads CASSLVGYEQYF. The CDR3 coding sequence is TGTGCCAGCAGCTTAGTGGGTTACGAGCAGTACTTC. Complete variable domain (other parts from reference TRBV7-9 and TRBJ2-7): DTGVSQNPRHKITKRGQNVTFRCDPISEHNRLYWYRQTLGQGPEFLTYFQNEAQLEKSRLLSDRFSAERPKGSFSTLEIQRTEQGDSAMYLCASSLVGYEQYFGPGTRLTVT.